This T cell receptor beta chain was sequenced in a study of blood T cell repertoires in COVID-19. About the study: Nucleic acid was either cDNA or gDNA, and it came from T cells, B-cell-depleted T cells, or PBMCs.

The protocol was immunoSEQ multiplex PCR, while the TCRdb copy is restricted to in-frame clones and leaves out a portion. The sample contains some 53,000 clones, 87% of which appear only once. This CDR3 has 13 residues. Trimming stripped 3 bases from V and 1 base from J, with 6 bases between. Germline lookup yields CDR1 DFQATT and CDR2 SNEGSKA (reference sequence). Material: peripheral blood. The clonotype comes from a human donor with active COVID-19. The donor label of this sample is uncertain. The chain uses TRBV20-1 and TRBJ2-2, with D possibly being TRBD2 (6 bases). This CDR3 is CSASSGNTGELFF. DNA of the CDR3: TGCAGTGCTAGTAGCGGGAACACCGGGGAGCTGTTTTTT.